A selection of T cell receptor beta chains follows, all from one sample in a study of blood T cell repertoires in COVID-19. Assay used: immunoSEQ multiplex PCR; TCRdb lists only in-frame clones, some missing. The table has roughly 150,000 clones, around 89% seen once; the top ten hold approximately 2.8%. The sample taken for sequencing was peripheral blood. Receptors originate from a man aged 60 to 69 with acute or convalescent COVID-19. The CDR3 runs from the conserved cysteine through the conserved F or W. The D gene is left open where the match is weak. Clone size is given for some rows only: seen once, a few or many times, or a class if the clone is expanded.

D	J	size	length	V	DNA	CDR3
NA	TRBJ1-4	NA	12	TRBV11-3	TGTGCCAGCATCTCGGGGAATGAAAAACTGTTTTTT	CASISGNEKLFF
NA	TRBJ1-4	NA	15	TRBV25-1	TGTGCCAGCAGTAGGTCGGACACCTGGGGAGAAAAACTGTTTTTT	CASSRSDTWGEKLFF
TRBD1	TRBJ2-3	NA	18	TRBV18	TGTGCCAGCTCACCAAGGACAGGGGCGGGCCCTGGCACAGATACGCAGTATTTT	CASSPRTGAGPGTDTQYF
TRBD1	TRBJ1-2	NA	13	TRBV6-5	TGTGCCAGCAGCATACAGGGGAACTATGGCTACACCTTC	CASSIQGNYGYTF
TRBD1	TRBJ1-1	NA	16	TRBV5-1	TGCGCCAGCAGCCAGGGACAGCTGAGGGGTGGCACTGAAGCTTTCTTT	CASSQGQLRGGTEAFF
NA	TRBJ1-2	NA	10	TRBV10-2	TGCGCCACTTACAGGGTTGGCTACACCTTC	CATYRVGYTF
NA	TRBJ1-2	NA	14	TRBV2	TGTGCCAGCAGTAGGGGCAGGGCGGCTTATGGCTACACCTTC	CASSRGRAAYGYTF
TRBD2	TRBJ2-3	NA	15	TRBV28	TGTGCCAGCAGACCTACTAGCGGGGGGGTTCTTTCGCAGTATTTT	CASRPTSGGVLSQYF
TRBD2	TRBJ2-3	NA	17	TRBV7-6	TGTGCCAGCAGCCCAGAGACTAGCGGACTACTCACAGATACGCAGTATTTT	CASSPETSGLLTDTQYF
TRBD1	TRBJ1-4	NA	16	TRBV9	TGTGCCAGCAGCATCGGGACAGGGGGAGGTAATGAAAAACTGTTTTTT	CASSIGTGGGNEKLFF
NA	TRBJ1-3	NA	16	TRBV4-1	TGCGCCAGCAGCCAAGGGGAGTCCTTCTCTGGAAACACCATATATTTT	CASSQGESFSGNTIYF
TRBD1	TRBJ2-2	NA	16	TRBV5-4	TGTGCCAGCAGCCCCCAGACAGGGACGAACACCGGGGAGCTGTTTTTT	CASSPQTGTNTGELFF
TRBD2	TRBJ2-7	NA	14	TRBV5-5	TGTGCCAGCAGACCCCTAGCGGGGGAGGCCGAGCAGTACTTC	CASRPLAGEAEQYF
TRBD2	TRBJ2-3	NA	16	TRBV5-4	TGTGCCAGCAGCAACGGGGGGGCCGGGAGGAGAGATACGCAGTATTTT	CASSNGGAGRRDTQYF
NA	TRBJ2-1	NA	10	TRBV7-9	TGTGCCAGCGCGGGGCCTGAGCAGTTCTTC	CASAGPEQFF
TRBD1	TRBJ2-7	NA	14	TRBV5-6	TGTGCCAGCAGCCTACCGGGACAGCCCTACGAGCAGTACTTC	CASSLPGQPYEQYF
NA	TRBJ1-1	NA	15	TRBV4-3	TGCGCCAGCAGCCAAGATTGGCCGGGATCCTCTGAAGCTTTCTTT	CASSQDWPGSSEAFF
NA	TRBJ1-1	NA	13	TRBV5-1	TGCGCCAGCAGCTCCACAGGGAACACTGAAGCTTTCTTT	CASSSTGNTEAFF
NA	TRBJ1-2	NA	15	TRBV4-3	TGCGCCAGCAGTGTCGGCAGGGAGGCGAGCTATGGCTACACCTTC	CASSVGREASYGYTF
NA	TRBJ2-3	NA	15	TRBV14	TGTGCCAGCAGCTACGGGGAACCCGCGACGGGTACGCAGTATTTT	CASSYGEPATGTQYF
NA	TRBJ2-7	NA	13	TRBV7-2	TGTGCCAGCAGCTTATGGTCCGGGAACGAGCAGTACTTC	CASSLWSGNEQYF
NA	TRBJ2-3	once	15	TRBV11-2	TGTGCCAGCAGCCCGAGGTTTGCTAGCACAGATACGCAGTATTTT	CASSPRFASTDTQYF
NA	TRBJ1-5	NA	14	TRBV2	TGTGCCAGCAGTGATTGGGGGGTTCGGCAGCCCCAGCATTTT	CASSDWGVRQPQHF
NA	TRBJ2-7	NA	16	TRBV9	TGTGCCAGCAGCGTAGAGGTTGGGGCCAGACCCTACGAGCAGTACTTC	CASSVEVGARPYEQYF
NA	TRBJ2-2	NA	12	TRBV12-3/TRBV12-4	TGTGCCAGCAGTTTCGGCGGCGGGGAGCTGTTTTTT	CASSFGGGELFF
TRBD1	TRBJ2-3	NA	13	TRBV19	TGTGCCAGCAAGGACAGGGGACCAGATACGCAGTATTTT	CASKDRGPDTQYF
NA	TRBJ1-1	NA	15	TRBV5-6	TGTGCCAGCAGCCCGCCGCGGGGGGAAAGCACTGAAGCTTTCTTT	CASSPPRGESTEAFF
NA	TRBJ2-3	NA	15	TRBV2	TGTGCCAGCAGTGAAGCGCTCAGGAGCACAGATACGCAGTATTTT	CASSEALRSTDTQYF
NA	TRBJ2-5	NA	17	TRBV5-1	TGCGCCAGCACCCCGGCGGAGGGCGGATACCTCCAAGAGACCCAGTACTTC	CASTPAEGGYLQETQYF
NA	TRBJ1-4	NA	15	TRBV5-1	TGCGCCAGCAGCTTGGAAGGGGCGATTGGTGAAAAACTGTTTTTT	CASSLEGAIGEKLFF
NA	TRBJ1-5	NA	15	TRBV30	TGTGCCTGGAGTGAGGGGGGGTATAGCAATCAGCCCCAGCATTTT	CAWSEGGYSNQPQHF
TRBD1	TRBJ1-1	NA	14	TRBV19	TGTGCCAGTAGACGCTTACAGGGGGCGAGCGAAGCTTTCTTT	CASRRLQGASEAFF
NA	TRBJ1-3	NA	16	TRBV4-2	TGTGCCAGCAGCCAAGGACAGCGGGTTTTTGGAAACACCATATATTTT	CASSQGQRVFGNTIYF
TRBD2	TRBJ2-1	NA	14	TRBV2	TGTGCCAGCGGTACTGGCGGGGGGGCCGATGAGCAGTTCTTC	CASGTGGGADEQFF
NA	TRBJ2-5	NA	15	TRBV6-6	TGTGCCAGCACCCCCTTCCCAACGGCCGGGGAGACCCAGTACTTC	CASTPFPTAGETQYF
TRBD1	TRBJ2-5	once	17	TRBV6-2/TRBV6-3	TGTGCCAGCAGTTACGGGACAGCATCACCCTTCCAAGAGACCCAGTACTTC	CASSYGTASPFQETQYF
TRBD2	TRBJ2-5	NA	16	TRBV7-9	TGTGCCAGCAGCTTCTCGGGTAGCGGGGGCCAAGAGACCCAGTACTTC	CASSFSGSGGQETQYF
NA	TRBJ2-7	NA	13	TRBV27	TGTGCCAGCACCAGGCAGGGGAAGGGCGAGCAGTACTTC	CASTRQGKGEQYF